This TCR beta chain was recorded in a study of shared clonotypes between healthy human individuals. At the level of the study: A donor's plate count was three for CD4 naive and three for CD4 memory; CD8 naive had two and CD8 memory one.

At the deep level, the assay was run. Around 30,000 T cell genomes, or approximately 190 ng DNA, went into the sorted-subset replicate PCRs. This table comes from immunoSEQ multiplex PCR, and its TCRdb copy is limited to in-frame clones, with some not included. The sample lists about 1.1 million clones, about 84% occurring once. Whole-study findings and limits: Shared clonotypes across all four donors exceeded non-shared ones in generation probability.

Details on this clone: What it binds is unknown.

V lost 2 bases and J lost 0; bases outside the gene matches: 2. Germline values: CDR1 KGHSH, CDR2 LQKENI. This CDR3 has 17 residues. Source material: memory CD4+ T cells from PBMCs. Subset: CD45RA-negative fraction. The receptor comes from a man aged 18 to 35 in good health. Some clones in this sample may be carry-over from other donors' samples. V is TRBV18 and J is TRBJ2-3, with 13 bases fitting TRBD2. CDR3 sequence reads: CASSPGTSGTSTDTQYF. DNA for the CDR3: TGTGCCAGCTCACCAGGGACTAGCGGGACTAGCACAGATACGCAGTATTTT.